Listed here is a single TCR beta chain. The data derive from a study of blood T cell repertoires in COVID-19. Across the whole study: Researchers got acute and convalescent COVID-19 samples from the United States, Italy and Spain.

TCRdb's copy holds only in-frame clones and misses some; the assay was immunoSEQ multiplex PCR. The repertoire holds about 77,000 clones, with roughly 90% as singletons. V was pared by 3 bases and J by 3 bases, with 4 bases of the junction left unmatched. CDR3 size: 15 residues. Looked up from germline, CDR1 is SGHRS and CDR2 is YFSETQ. Sequencing was done on a sample of peripheral blood. The genes are TRBV5-1 and TRBJ2-2; 8 bases fit TRBD1. The clonotype comes from a woman of 80 years or more with active or convalescent COVID-19. CDR3 region: CASSSRGQDTGELFF. As DNA, the CDR3 is TGCGCCAGCAGCTCCAGGGGGCAGGACACCGGGGAGCTGTTTTTT.